These 2 T cell receptor beta chains share one sample of origin, sequenced in a study of T cell repertoires in ileal Crohn's disease. The table came from immunoSEQ multiplex PCR; TCRdb's copy has only in-frame clones and leaves some out. The sample gives 10,000 to 14,000 clones, more than 60% of which show up once; about 4.7% is in the top ten. The sample consisted of ileal tissue. Receptors were obtained from an adult with Crohn's disease.

This clone was observed a handful of times. J is TRBJ2-2 and V is TRBV27, with 7 bases identical to TRBD2. The germline gives CDR1 MNHEY, CDR2 SMNVEV (reference sequence). V was pared by 7 bases and J by 4 bases, with 18 bases of the junction left unmatched. The CDR3 is made up of 18 amino acids. The CDR3 DNA reads as TGTGCCAGCACGCCGGCATCGATAGCGGGCCTACCCACCGGGGAGCTGTTTTTT. This sequence encodes CASTPASIAGLPTGELFF.

In this sample, this clone turned up once. V usage is TRBV6-5 and J usage is TRBJ1-2; 9 bases agree with TRBD1. The CDR3 consists of 15 residues. The germline V gene has CDR1 MNHEY and CDR2 SVGAGI. V lost 2 bases, J lost 4 bases, and 5 bases stayed unmatched. Here the CDR3 reads CASSYTGQGLYGYTF. The CDR3 nucleotides are TGTGCCAGCAGTTACACGGGACAGGGCCTCTATGGCTACACCTTC.